This T cell receptor beta chain was observed in a study of shared clonotypes between healthy human individuals. Turning to the study itself: Researchers assigned three CD4 naive, three CD4 memory, two CD8 naive and one CD8 memory plate to each donor.

The V end was cut by 1 base, the J end by 9 bases, with 4 bases between. In germline, CDR1 is LNHNV, CDR2 YYDKDF (reference sequence). The CDR3 totals 11 residues. Investigators spread the genomic DNA of each subset evenly over several immunoSEQ plates. Assay used: immunoSEQ multiplex PCR; TCRdb lists only in-frame clones, some missing. The sample holds 550,000 to 750,000 clones, just over 90% seen once. The naive CD8 subset, CD45RO-negative cells positively selected for CCR7, excluded terminally differentiated effector memory CD45RA+ cells. This clone was observed a few times. Its target is not known. At the DNA level, this CDR3 is encoded by other sequences in the same sample as well. Regarding the study as a whole: Naive subsets generally exceeded memory subsets in estimated richness. Specimens sampled were limited to blood, with tissue repertoires likely differing.

The specimen sequenced was naive CD8+ T cells sorted from blood. The chain is built from TRBV15 and TRBJ2-1; D is ambiguous. This clonotype originated in a man aged 25-45 years in good health. CDR3 amino acids: CATSRAGEQFF. The CDR3 nucleotides are TGTGCCACCAGCAGAGCGGGTGAGCAGTTCTTC. Filled out from reference TRBV15 and TRBJ2-1, the complete variable domain reads DAMVIQNPRYQVTQFGKPVTLSCSQTLNHNVMYWYQQKSSQAPKLLFHYYDKDFNNEADTPDNFQSRRPNTSFCFLDIRSPGLGDTAMYLCATSRAGEQFFGPGTRLTVL.